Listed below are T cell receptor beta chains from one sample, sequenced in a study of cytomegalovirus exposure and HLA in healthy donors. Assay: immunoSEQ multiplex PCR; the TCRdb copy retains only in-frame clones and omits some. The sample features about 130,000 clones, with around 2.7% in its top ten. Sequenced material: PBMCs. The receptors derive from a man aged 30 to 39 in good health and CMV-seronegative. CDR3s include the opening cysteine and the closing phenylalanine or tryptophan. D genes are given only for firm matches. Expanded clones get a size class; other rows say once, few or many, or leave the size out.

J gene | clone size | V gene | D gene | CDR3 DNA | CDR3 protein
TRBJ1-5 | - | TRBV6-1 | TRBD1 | TGTGCCAGCAGTGCGATTACAGGGGCGGGCAATCAGCCCCAGCATTTT | CASSAITGAGNQPQHF
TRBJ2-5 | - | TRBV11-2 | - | TGTGCCAGCAGCTCTAACTACCGGGTCTGGGAGACCCAGTACTTC | CASSSNYRVWETQYF
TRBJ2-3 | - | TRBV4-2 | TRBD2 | TGTGCCAGCAGCCTAGCTGCGGCGGGGGACACAGATACGCAGTATTTT | CASSLAAAGDTDTQYF
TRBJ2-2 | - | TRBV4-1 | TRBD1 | TGCGCCAGCAGCCAAGATTCCCTTGGACAGGGGCGCGACACCGGGGAGCTGTTTTTT | CASSQDSLGQGRDTGELFF
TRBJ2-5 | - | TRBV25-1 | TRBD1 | TGTGCCAGCAGTGAAAGGACAGGGGTTAGTCAAGAGACCCAGTACTTC | CASSERTGVSQETQYF
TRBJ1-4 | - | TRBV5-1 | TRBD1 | TGCGCCAGCAGCCCCAGCCACAGGGGAACTAATGAAAAACTGTTTTTT | CASSPSHRGTNEKLFF
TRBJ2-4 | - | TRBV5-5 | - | TGTGCCAGCAGCGATTCCTCCAGAAGGGGTGACATTCAGTACTTC | CASSDSSRRGDIQYF
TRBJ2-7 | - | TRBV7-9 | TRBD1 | TGTGCCAGCAGCCCCCAGGGGGCCCAGGAGCAGTACTTC | CASSPQGAQEQYF
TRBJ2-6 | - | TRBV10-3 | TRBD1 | TGTGCCATCAGTGAGTTAGGACAGGGGTCCAACGTCCTGACTTTC | CAISELGQGSNVLTF
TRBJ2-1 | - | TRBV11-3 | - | TGTGCCAGCAGCTTAGGTCTAGGGGATATGCAGTTCTTC | CASSLGLGDMQFF
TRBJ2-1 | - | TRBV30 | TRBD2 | TGTGCCTGGAGTCATACGACTAGCGGGAGGGCATGGGAGCAGTTCTTC | CAWSHTTSGRAWEQFF
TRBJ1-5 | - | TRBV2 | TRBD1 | TGTGCCAGCACCCCGACAGGGCCACAGCCCCAGCATTTT | CASTPTGPQPQHF
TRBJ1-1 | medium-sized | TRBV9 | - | TGTGCCAGCAGCGTAGATGGCGGTGGCACTGAAGCTTTCTTT | CASSVDGGGTEAFF
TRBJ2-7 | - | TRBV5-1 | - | TGCGCCAGCAGCTTGGGAGGGACCTACGAGCAGTACTTC | CASSLGGTYEQYF
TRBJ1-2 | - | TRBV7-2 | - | TGTGCCAGCAGCCTCGGCGGGGGCCGGTATGGCTACACCTTC | CASSLGGGRYGYTF
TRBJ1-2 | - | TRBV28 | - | TGTGCCAGCAGTCGAGACGGGGGCTATGGCTACACCTTC | CASSRDGGYGYTF
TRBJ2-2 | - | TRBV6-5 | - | TGTGCCAGTCGACAGGAAGTCGGGGAGCTGTTTTTT | CASRQEVGELFF
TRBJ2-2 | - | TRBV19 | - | TGTGCCAGTAGTACCCTCGTCGGGGGGGAGCTGTTTTTT | CASSTLVGGELFF
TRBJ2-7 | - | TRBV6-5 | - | TGTGCCAGCAGTTACCAGACAGGATTACCCTACGAGCAGTACTTC | CASSYQTGLPYEQYF
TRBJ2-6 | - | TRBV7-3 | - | TGTGCCAGCAGCTTAAGAGGGCGCCCCCGGCAGACCTCTGGGGCCAACGTCCTGACTTTC | CASSLRGRPRQTSGANVLTF
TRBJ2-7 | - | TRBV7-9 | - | TGTGCCAGCAGTTGGGTCGGGGGAATCAGCGAGCAGTACTTC | CASSWVGGISEQYF
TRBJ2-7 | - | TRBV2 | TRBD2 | TGTGCCAGCAGTATCGAGGCGGGAGATGATTACGAGCAGTACTTC | CASSIEAGDDYEQYF
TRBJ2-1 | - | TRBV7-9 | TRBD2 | TGTGCCAGCAGCCGGAGACCGGGACTAGCGAAGAGCTCCTACAATGAGCAGTTCTTC | CASSRRPGLAKSSYNEQFF
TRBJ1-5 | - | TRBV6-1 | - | TGTGCCAGCAGTGATACAGGCTACAATCAGCCCCAGCATTTT | CASSDTGYNQPQHF
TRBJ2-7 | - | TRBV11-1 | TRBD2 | TGTGCCAGCAGCTTACATTCTCGAGGGAGGGCCTACGAGCAGTACTTC | CASSLHSRGRAYEQYF
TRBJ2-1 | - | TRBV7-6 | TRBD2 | TGTGCCAGCAGCTTAAAGACTAGCGGCAATGAGCAGTTCTTC | CASSLKTSGNEQFF
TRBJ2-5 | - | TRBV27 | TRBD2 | TGTGCCAGCACCCCCCCGGGACTAGGGAAGACCCAGTACTTC | CASTPPGLGKTQYF
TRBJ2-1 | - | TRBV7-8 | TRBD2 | TGTGCCAGCAGCATACAGGGACTAGCGGCCACCAATGAGCAGTTCTTC | CASSIQGLAATNEQFF
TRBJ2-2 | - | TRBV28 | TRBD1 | TGTGCCAGCAGTTTGGGGCAGGGGGCCACCGGGGAGCTGTTTTTT | CASSLGQGATGELFF
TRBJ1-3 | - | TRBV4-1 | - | TGCGCCAGCAGCCAAGTACAGGGTCTTGGAAACACCATATATTTT | CASSQVQGLGNTIYF
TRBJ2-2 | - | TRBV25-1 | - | TGTGCCAGCAGTGACGGACAGACAATTAACACCGGGGAGCTGTTTTTT | CASSDGQTINTGELFF
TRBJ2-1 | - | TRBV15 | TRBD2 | TGTGCCACCAGCAGAGTTCCTCCCCTAGCGGGACCTAGCCAGTTCTTC | CATSRVPPLAGPSQFF
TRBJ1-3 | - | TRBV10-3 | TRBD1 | TGTGCCATCAGTGAGTCGACTCTGAGGACAGGGACAGGAAACACCATATATTTT | CAISESTLRTGTGNTIYF
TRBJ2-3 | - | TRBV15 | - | TGTGCCACCGTCCGGGGCGGGGTCGCCCCAGATACGCAGTATTTT | CATVRGGVAPDTQYF
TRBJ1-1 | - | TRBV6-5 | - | TGTGCCAGCAGTTACTCTCAGGAGAACACTGAAGCTTTCTTT | CASSYSQENTEAFF
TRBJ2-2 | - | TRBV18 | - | TGTGCCAGCTCACCAGGCGGAGACACCGGGGAGCTGTTTTTT | CASSPGGDTGELFF
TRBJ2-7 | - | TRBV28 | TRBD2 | TGTGCCAGCAGTTTAAGGCTAGCGGGAGGTTACGAGCAGTACTTC | CASSLRLAGGYEQYF
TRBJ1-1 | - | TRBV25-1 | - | TGTGCCAGCAGTGTCGGGAGGTGGGAGCCCGCTTTCTTT | CASSVGRWEPAFF
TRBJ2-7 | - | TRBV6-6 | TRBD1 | TGTGCCAGCACCGGGACAGGGAGAAAGGGCGAGCAGTACTTC | CASTGTGRKGEQYF
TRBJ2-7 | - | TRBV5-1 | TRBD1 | TGCGCCAGCAGCACCGGACAGGCGGCCCCCTACGAGCAGTACTTC | CASSTGQAAPYEQYF
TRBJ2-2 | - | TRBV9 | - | TGTGCCAGCAGCGTAGGGCGGCGGGGCACCGGGGAGCTGTTTTTT | CASSVGRRGTGELFF
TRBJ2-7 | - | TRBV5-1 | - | TGCGCCAGCAGCTTGGCCGTCGACGGAGCGGCCTACGAGCAGTACTTC | CASSLAVDGAAYEQYF
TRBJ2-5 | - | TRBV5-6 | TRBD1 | TGTGCCAGCAGCTTGTTTGAGGGGGCAATGGGGGAGCAGTACTTC | CASSLFEGAMGEQYF
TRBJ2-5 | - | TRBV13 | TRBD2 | TGTGCCAGCAGCTCACGGGGGAGCGGGAGTTTAACTGGGGGCCTTAAGACCCAGTACTTC | CASSSRGSGSLTGGLKTQYF
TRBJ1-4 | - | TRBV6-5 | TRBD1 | TGTGCCAGCAGTGCGACCGGGACAGGGGATTTAGTGGTGTTTTTT | CASSATGTGDLVVFF
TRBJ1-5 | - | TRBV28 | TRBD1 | TGTGCCAGCAGTTTACCCAGGACAGGGGACAATCAGCCCCAGCATTTT | CASSLPRTGDNQPQHF
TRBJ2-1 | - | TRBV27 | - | TGTGCCAGCAGTTTATGGTCTGGGGAGGCCGTCAATGAGCAGTTCTTC | CASSLWSGEAVNEQFF
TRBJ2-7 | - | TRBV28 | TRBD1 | TGTGCCGTCTCTCGGACAGGGACCTACGAGCAGTACTTC | CAVSRTGTYEQYF
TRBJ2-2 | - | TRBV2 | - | TGTGCCAGCAGGAGGGAATCTGACACCGGGGAGCTGTTTTTT | CASRRESDTGELFF
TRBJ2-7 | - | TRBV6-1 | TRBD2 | TGTGCCAGCAGTAGGGACTATGTTACCTACGAGCAGTACTTC | CASSRDYVTYEQYF
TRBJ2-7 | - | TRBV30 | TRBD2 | TGTGCCTGGAGCCGTGACCCCTCTAGCGGGAGGGCCCCACGGCACTCCTACGAGCAGTACTTC | CAWSRDPSSGRAPRHSYEQYF
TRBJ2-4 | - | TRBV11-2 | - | TGTGCCAGCAGCATTCAAGGTGGAGTGAACATTCAGTACTTC | CASSIQGGVNIQYF
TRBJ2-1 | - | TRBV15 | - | TGTGCCACCTCGGACAGACACAATGAGCAGTTCTTC | CATSDRHNEQFF
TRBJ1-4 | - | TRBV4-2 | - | TGTGCCAGCAGCCCTGCGTGGACATCACTGAAAAAACTGTTTTTT | CASSPAWTSLKKLFF